The entry below gives a single T cell receptor beta chain sequence along with its context. Its antigen is not yet known. Base quality data are lacking; no much larger clone is found one base away. This specimen's time point label, per the study, means: baseline before first vaccination. The sample's treatment or condition label, decoded: meningococcal conjugate vaccine given as trial control. Samples from vaccinated people were obtained from the UK trials COV001 and COV002, which included a single-blind randomized controlled phase 2/3 trial of AZD1222 (ChAdOx1 nCoV-19) in healthy adults. Trial participant PBMC samples were collected at day 0 and day 28 after the second dose for TCRbeta chain sequencing. These data belong to a study of T cell responses to AZD1222 COVID-19 vaccine (dated by TCRdb to the early 2020s). In terms of the full investigation: TCR sequencing covered over 230 trial participants: 200 to 220 given two doses of AZD1222 and approximately 25 given two doses of MenACWY control vaccine. Enrollment into the trials was organized by age into subgroups of 18-55, 56-69 and 70-plus years, and those subgroups contained roughly 140, 27 and 60 TCR-sequenced participants, respectively. Overall study results and their limits: Reportedly, close to half of the unique spike-specific TCRs recognized epitopes lying outside the regions that are mutated in the B.1.351 and B.1.1.7 variants. Participants were mostly white British and included more females than males, and it was suggested by the authors that clonal diversity may have been underestimated. The whole spike protein was spanned by vaccine-associated CD4 TCRs, and dominant responses were seen in regions 160-218 and 743-854. Because no day 14 peak-response samples were available, the repertoires could be characterized only after the peak T cell response. A significant rise in spike-specific TCR breadth and depth was observed after two AZD1222 doses relative to day 0 and relative to MenACWY recipients. The 56-69-year group was small, and its depth increase did not reach significance, likely because of low power. Conclusions about previously exposed vaccinees were limited because only a handful of AZD1222 recipients were SARS-CoV-2 seropositive at baseline.

The CDR3 regions of human TCRbeta chains were analyzed by immunosequencing. The study's own analysis went as follows. TCRs in the repertoires were compared against a reference library of SARS-CoV-2-specific TCRs that had been generated with the MIRA antigen-specificity platform. Breadth meant the fraction of unique TCRs that were SARS-CoV-2-associated, whereas depth meant the fraction of total T cells that were SARS-CoV-2-associated. Using the MIRA data, every spike-specific TCR was mapped to the spike region that the TCR reacted to and assigned to either a CD4 or a CD8 class. Log10-transformed breadth and depth values were compared by one-way ANOVA with Sidak's multiple comparisons tests. Drawn from immuneACCESS, this table holds only the in-frame rearrangements with V and J called that TCRdb kept. Clones are partly lost; checked studies trace under half to an unresolved V gene and leave the rest unexplained. The V and J calls and clone size come from that table; D and trimming were worked out from the DNA. The sample records 150,000 to 200,000 clones, 87% of which are singletons. About 3% of the sample rests with the top ten.

Trimming takes 2 bases from V and 3 bases from J, and the germline ends sit 20 bases apart. Sequences MNHEY (CDR1) and SVGEGT (CDR2) are obtained from the germline V gene. The CDR3 covers 18 residues, taking in both the cysteine and the phenylalanine. Just CDR3 DNA is preserved here, 54 bases in frame from base 1. The input for sequencing was peripheral blood, taken on day 0 of MenACWY control vaccination. The receptor was derived from an adult in good health. The chain is assembled from TRBV6-2 or TRBV6-3 and TRBJ1-5; matching of 5 bases hints at TRBD1 as the D gene. Here the CDR3 is given as CASSYRRDKGTVNQPQHF. The base sequence is TGTGCCAGCAGTTACCGCCGTGACAAAGGGACGGTCAATCAGCCCCAGCATTTT.